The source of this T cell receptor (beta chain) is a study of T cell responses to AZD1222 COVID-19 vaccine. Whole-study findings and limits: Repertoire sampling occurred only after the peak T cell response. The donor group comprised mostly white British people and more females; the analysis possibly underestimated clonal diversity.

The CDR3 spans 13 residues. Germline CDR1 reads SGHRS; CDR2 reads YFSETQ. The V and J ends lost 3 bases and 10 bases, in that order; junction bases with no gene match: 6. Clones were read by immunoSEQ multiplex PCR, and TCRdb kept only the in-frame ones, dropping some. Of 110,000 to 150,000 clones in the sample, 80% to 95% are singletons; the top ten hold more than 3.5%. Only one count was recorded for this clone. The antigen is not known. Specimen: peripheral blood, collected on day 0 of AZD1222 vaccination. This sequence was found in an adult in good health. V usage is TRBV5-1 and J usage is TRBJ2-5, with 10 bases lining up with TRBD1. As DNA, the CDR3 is TGCGCCAGCAGCTCTCGGGACAGGGGACTCCAGTACTTC. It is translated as CASSSRDRGLQYF.